This TCR beta chain originates from a study of immune cell composition in non-small cell lung cancer. The repertoire was sequenced with immunoSEQ multiplex PCR; TCRdb's copy has only in-frame clones and lacks some. The data hold under 9,000 clones, with approximately 68% observed a single time. V was trimmed by 5 bases and J by 4 bases, leaving 11 bases between them. CDR3 size: 13 residues. From germline, CDR1 is SGHVS and CDR2 FQNEAQ. This rearrangement joins TRBV7-8 to TRBJ1-1, with D maybe TRBD1 (6 bases). What was sequenced was lung tumor tissue. This TCR was recovered from a human donor with non-small cell lung cancer. The CDR3 region has the DNA TGTGCCAGCAGCACTCCACAGGGCACTGAAGCTTTCTTT. Its protein product is CASSTPQGTEAFF.